This TCR beta chain was profiled in a study of spatial heterogeneity in lung cancer. In the study overall: Sequencing consistently turned up more beta-chain sequences than alpha-chain sequences. An average of more than ten raw reads was observed per unique TCR and UMI combination. Study observations and caveats: Expanded tumor TCRs that were ubiquitous appeared in blood more at resection than follow-up.

Time point of the sample: sample taken at primary tumor resection. Whole RNA, which was extracted from tumor, nontumor lung tissue or frozen PBMC, was sequenced without any cell sorting. Donation came from about 72 patients with untreated early-stage non-small cell lung cancer. TCRdb re-called the 5' RACE reads through MiXCR, storing one row per CDR3 protein. This table has tens of thousands of distinct CDR3 sequences, about 14% appearing once. Notes on this clonotype: The antigen is unknown.

This CDR3 region has 17 residues. V was shortened by 3 bases and J by 0 bases, with 12 bases between the two germline ends. This TCR came from a male donor with early-stage non-small cell lung cancer. This rearrangement joins TRBV12-3 or TRBV12-4 to TRBJ2-6; no firm D call. The specimen comprised PBMCs, sampled at surgery. CDR3 in amino acids: CASSFDLSSSGANVLTF. The CDR3 DNA follows: TGTGCCAGCAGTTTCGACTTGTCCAGCTCTGGGGCCAACGTCCTGACTTTC.